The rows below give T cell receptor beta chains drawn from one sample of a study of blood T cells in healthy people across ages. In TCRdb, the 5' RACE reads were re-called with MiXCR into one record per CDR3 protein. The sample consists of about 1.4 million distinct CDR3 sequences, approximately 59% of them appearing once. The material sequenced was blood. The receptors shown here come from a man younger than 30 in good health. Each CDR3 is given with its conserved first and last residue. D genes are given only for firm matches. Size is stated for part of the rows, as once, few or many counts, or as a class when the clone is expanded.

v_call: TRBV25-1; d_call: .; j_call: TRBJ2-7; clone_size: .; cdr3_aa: CASSGDRLDSYEQYF; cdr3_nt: TGTGCCAGCAGTGGTGACAGACTTGACTCCTACGAGCAGTACTTC
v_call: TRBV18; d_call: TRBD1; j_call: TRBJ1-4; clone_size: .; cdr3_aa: CASSPRDRGPNEKLFF; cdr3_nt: TGTGCCAGCTCACCACGGGACAGGGGACCTAATGAAAAACTGTTTTTT
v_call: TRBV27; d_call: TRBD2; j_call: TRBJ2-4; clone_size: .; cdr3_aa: CASTPAWGGIQYF; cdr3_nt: TGTGCCAGCACCCCGGCCTGGGGGGGCATTCAGTACTTC
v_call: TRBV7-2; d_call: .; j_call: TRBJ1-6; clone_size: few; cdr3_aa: CASSLGVSRDNSPLHF; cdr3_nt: TGTGCCAGCAGCTTAGGGGTCAGCAGAGATAATTCACCCCTCCACTTT
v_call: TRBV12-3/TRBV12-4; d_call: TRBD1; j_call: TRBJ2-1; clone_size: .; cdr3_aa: CASITGGAYNEQFF; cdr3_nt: TGTGCCAGCATCACAGGGGGCGCATACAATGAGCAGTTCTTC
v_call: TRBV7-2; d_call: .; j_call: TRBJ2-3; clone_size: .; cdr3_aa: CASSLDPVGADTQYF; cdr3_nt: TGTGCCAGCAGCTTAGACCCGGTCGGTGCAGATACGCAGTATTTT
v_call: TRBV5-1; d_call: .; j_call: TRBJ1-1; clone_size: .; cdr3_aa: CASSLPEGVNTEAFF; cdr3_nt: TGCGCCAGCAGCTTGCCCGAAGGGGTTAACACTGAAGCTTTCTTT
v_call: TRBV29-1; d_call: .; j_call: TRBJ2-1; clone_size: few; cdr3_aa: CSVVFSSYNEQFF; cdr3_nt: TGCAGCGTTGTATTCAGCTCCTACAATGAGCAGTTCTTC
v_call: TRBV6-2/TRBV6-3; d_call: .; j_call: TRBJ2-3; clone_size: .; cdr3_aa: CASSYLQRDTQYF; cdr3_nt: TGTGCCAGCAGTTATTTACAGCGAGATACGCAGTATTTT
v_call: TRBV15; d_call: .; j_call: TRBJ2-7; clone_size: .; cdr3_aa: CATSRVGGTPYEQYF; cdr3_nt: TGTGCCACCAGCAGAGTAGGAGGAACCCCCTACGAGCAGTACTTC
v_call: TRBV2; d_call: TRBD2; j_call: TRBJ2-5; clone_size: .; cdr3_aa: CASSWTGGSQETQYF; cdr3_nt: TGTGCCAGCAGTTGGACGGGGGGGTCCCAAGAGACCCAGTACTTC
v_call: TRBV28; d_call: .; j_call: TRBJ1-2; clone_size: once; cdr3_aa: CASSLNGRDYGYTF; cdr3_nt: TGTGCCAGCAGTTTAAATGGCAGGGACTATGGCTACACCTTC
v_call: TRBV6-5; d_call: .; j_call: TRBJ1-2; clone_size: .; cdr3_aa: CASSPSAVSDGYTF; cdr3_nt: TGTGCCAGCAGTCCCTCGGCTGTATCAGATGGCTACACCTTC
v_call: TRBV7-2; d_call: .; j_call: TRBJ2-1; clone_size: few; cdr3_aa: CASSLVGAHEQFF; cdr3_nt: TGTGCCAGCAGCTTAGTTGGCGCGCATGAGCAGTTCTTC
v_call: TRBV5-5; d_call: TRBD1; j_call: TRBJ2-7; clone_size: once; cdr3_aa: CASSFGLGTGFSEQYF; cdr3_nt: TGTGCCAGCAGCTTCGGGCTCGGGACAGGGTTCTCCGAGCAGTACTTC
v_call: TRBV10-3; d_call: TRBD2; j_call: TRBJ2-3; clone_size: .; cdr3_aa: CAITGGTSGSTDTQYF; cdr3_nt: TGTGCCATCACTGGTGGGACTAGCGGATCCACAGATACGCAGTATTTT
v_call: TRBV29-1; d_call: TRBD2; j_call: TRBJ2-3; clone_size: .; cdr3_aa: CSVVGTSIYTQYF; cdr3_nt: TGCAGCGTTGTCGGGACTAGCATTTATACGCAGTATTTT
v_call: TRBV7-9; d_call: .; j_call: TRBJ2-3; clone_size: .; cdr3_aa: CASSLALGSPREDTQYF; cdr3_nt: TGTGCCAGCAGCTTAGCGCTAGGGTCCCCTAGAGAAGATACGCAGTATTTT
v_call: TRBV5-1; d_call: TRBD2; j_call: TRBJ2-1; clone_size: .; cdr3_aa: CASSKGLAGEGEQFF; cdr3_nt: TGCGCCAGCAGCAAGGGACTAGCGGGAGAGGGTGAGCAGTTCTTC
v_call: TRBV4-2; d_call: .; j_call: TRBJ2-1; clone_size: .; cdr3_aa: CASRRGGNEQFF; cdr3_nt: TGTGCCAGCAGAAGGGGGGGTAATGAGCAGTTCTTC
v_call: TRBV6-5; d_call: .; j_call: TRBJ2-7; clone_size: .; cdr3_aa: CASSYTRDPYYEQYF; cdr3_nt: TGTGCCAGCAGTTACACCCGGGACCCCTACTACGAGCAGTACTTC
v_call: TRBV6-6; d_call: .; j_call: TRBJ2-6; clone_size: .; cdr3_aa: CASRDRRGANVLTF; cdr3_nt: TGTGCCAGCAGAGACAGGCGCGGGGCCAACGTCCTGACTTTC
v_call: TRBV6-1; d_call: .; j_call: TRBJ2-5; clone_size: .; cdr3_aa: CASSDPYFQETQYF; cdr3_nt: TGTGCCAGCAGTGATCCCTATTTCCAAGAGACCCAGTACTTC
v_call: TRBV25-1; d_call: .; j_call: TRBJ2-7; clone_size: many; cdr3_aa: CASSGANRGSYEQYF; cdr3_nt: TGTGCCAGCAGTGGTGCCAACCGGGGTTCCTACGAGCAGTACTTC
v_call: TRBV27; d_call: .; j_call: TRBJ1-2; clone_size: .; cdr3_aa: CASSLSGVNYGYTF; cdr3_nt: TGTGCCAGCAGTTTATCAGGGGTTAACTATGGCTACACCTTC
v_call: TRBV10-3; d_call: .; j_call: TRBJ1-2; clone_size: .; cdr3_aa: CAIIELAGDGYTF; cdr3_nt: TGTGCCATCATTGAGTTGGCGGGCGACGGCTACACCTTC
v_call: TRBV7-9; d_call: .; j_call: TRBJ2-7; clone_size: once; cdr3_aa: CASSIIQAPRGYEQYF; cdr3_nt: TGTGCCAGCAGCATTATCCAGGCGCCCAGGGGCTACGAGCAGTACTTC
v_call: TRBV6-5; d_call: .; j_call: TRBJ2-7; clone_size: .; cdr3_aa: CASSYSRGATNEQYF; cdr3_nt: TGTGCCAGCAGTTACAGCAGGGGCGCCACCAACGAGCAGTACTTC
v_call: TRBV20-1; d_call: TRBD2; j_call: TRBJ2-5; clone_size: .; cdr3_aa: CSARGLAGGSWEQYF; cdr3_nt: TGCAGTGCTAGGGGACTAGCGGGAGGTTCCTGGGAGCAGTACTTC
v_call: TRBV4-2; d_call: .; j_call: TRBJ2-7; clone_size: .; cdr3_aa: CASSQEAGGRPYEQYF; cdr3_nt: TGTGCCAGCAGCCAAGAAGCCGGGGGCCGCCCCTACGAGCAGTACTTC
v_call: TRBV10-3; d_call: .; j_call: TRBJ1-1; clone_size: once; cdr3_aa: CAISESQGLNTEAFF; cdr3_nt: TGTGCCATCAGTGAGTCCCAGGGACTGAACACTGAAGCTTTCTTT
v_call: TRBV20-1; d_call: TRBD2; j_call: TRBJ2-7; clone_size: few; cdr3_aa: CSAMILAEAYEQYF; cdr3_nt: TGCAGTGCTATGATTCTAGCGGAAGCCTACGAGCAGTACTTC
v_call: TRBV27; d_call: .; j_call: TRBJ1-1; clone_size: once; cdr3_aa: CASSVSPLGGTEAFF; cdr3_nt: TGTGCCAGCAGCGTTAGCCCCCTCGGGGGCACTGAAGCTTTCTTT
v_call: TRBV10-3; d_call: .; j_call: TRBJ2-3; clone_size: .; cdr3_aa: CAISQTDLSDTQYF; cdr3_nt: TGTGCCATCAGCCAGACAGACCTCTCAGATACGCAGTATTTT
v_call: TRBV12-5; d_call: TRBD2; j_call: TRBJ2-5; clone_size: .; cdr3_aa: CASGLDSGTSGGEETQYF; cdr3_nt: TGTGCTAGTGGTTTGGACTCCGGGACTAGCGGGGGAGAAGAGACCCAGTACTTC
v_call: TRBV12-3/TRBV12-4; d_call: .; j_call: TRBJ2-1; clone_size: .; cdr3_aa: CASSFLPGQVKAGPGGNEQFF; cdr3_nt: TGTGCCAGCAGTTTCCTTCCGGGACAGGTGAAAGCGGGACCCGGGGGCAATGAGCAGTTCTTC
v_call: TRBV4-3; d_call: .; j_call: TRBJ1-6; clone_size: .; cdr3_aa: CASSQEVPGSSYNSPLHF; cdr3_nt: TGCGCCAGCAGCCAAGAGGTCCCGGGGAGCTCCTATAATTCACCCCTCCACTTT
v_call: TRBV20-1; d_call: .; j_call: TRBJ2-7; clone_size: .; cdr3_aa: CSASADSPYEQYF; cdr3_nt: TGCAGTGCTTCCGCGGACTCCCCCTACGAGCAGTACTTC
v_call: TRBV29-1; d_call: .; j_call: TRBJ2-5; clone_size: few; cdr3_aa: CSVDAGFQETQYF; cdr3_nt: TGCAGCGTTGACGCGGGGTTCCAAGAGACCCAGTACTTC
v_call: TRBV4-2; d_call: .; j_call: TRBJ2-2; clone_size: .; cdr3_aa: CASSQDLQTGELFF; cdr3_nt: TGTGCCAGCAGCCAAGATCTTCAGACCGGGGAGCTGTTTTTT
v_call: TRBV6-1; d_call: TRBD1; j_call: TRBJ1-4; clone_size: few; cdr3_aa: CASSERTGNGNEKLFF; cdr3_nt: TGTGCCAGCAGTGAAAGGACAGGGAACGGTAATGAAAAACTGTTTTTT
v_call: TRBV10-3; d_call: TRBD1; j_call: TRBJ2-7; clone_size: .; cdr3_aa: CATGGTGGSYEQYF; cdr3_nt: TGTGCCACAGGCGGGACAGGGGGTTCCTACGAGCAGTACTTC
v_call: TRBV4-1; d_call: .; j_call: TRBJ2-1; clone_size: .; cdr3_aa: CASSQGSVLQYNEQFF; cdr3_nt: TGCGCCAGCAGCCAAGGTTCGGTCCTCCAATACAATGAGCAGTTCTTC
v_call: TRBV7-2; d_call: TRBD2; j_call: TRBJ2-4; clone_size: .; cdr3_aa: CASSEAGESPHAKNIQYF; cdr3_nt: TGTGCCAGCAGCGAAGCGGGAGAGTCGCCCCATGCCAAAAACATTCAGTACTTC
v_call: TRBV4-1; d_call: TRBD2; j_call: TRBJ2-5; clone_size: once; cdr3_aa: CASSQTGTSENLGIGTQYF; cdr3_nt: TGCGCCAGCAGCCAAACCGGGACTAGCGAGAACTTGGGTATCGGGACCCAGTACTTC
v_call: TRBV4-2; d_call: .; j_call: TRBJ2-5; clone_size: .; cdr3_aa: CASSQAGRYQETQYF; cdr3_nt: TGTGCCAGCAGCCAAGCGGGGAGATACCAAGAGACCCAGTACTTC
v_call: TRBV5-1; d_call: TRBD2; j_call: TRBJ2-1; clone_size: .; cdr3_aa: CASSVASLGRGVPSQFF; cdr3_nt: TGCGCCAGCAGCGTAGCCTCCTTAGGGCGGGGGGTCCCCTCGCAGTTCTTC